This TCR beta chain was observed in a study of shared clonotypes between healthy human individuals. V lost 8 bases and J lost 8, with 18 bases in between. This CDR3 region has 13 residues. The germline gives CDR1 MNHEY, CDR2 SMNVEV (reference sequence). Assay: immunoSEQ multiplex PCR; the TCRdb copy retains only in-frame clones and omits some. The table shows about 2.3 million clones, with roughly 92% occurring only once. The sequence came from a young man in good health. Some clones in this sample may be carry-over from other donors' samples. The sample consisted of naive CD4+ T cells from PBMCs. Subset described: CD45RA+ positively selected. The rearrangement links TRBV27 to TRBJ1-2, with D unresolved. CDR3 amino acids: CASGRAFRWGYTF. CDR3 DNA: TGTGCCAGCGGGCGCGCGTTCCGTTGGGGCTACACCTTC.